Sequencing of this TCR beta chain was carried out in a study of T cells in localized non-small cell lung cancer. A note on this clone: Its antigen remains unknown.

Study-wide results and limits: When the top 100 tumor clones were examined, a median approximately 59 of them also appeared in the adjacent lung, which was paired and uninvolved. Uninvolved adjacent lung showed peak T cell clonality, exceeding tumor. In the blood, greater T cell density corresponded to longer overall survival. Sequencing covered just one tumor region, so heterogeneity cannot be ruled out.

V was trimmed by 5 bases and J by 3 bases, leaving 11 bases between them. The germline V gene has CDR1 MDHEN and CDR2 SYDVKM. The CDR3 totals 14 residues. This table comes from immunoSEQ multiplex PCR, and its TCRdb copy is limited to in-frame clones, with some not included. Of about 77,000 clones listed, roughly 91% are singletons. The source of this sequence is a woman aged 35 to 75 with stage I squamous cell lung carcinoma. The input for sequencing was peripheral blood, taken before any cancer treatment. The chain joins TRBV28 to TRBJ1-3; D possibly corresponds to TRBD1 (6 bases). CDR3 loop: CASSLRGSGNTIYF. In DNA form, the CDR3 reads TGTGCCAGCAGTCTCAGGGGTAGTGGAAACACCATATATTTT.